This T cell receptor (beta chain) was recovered during a study of blood T cells in healthy people across ages. The CDR3 is 11 amino acids. Trimming cost V 2 bases and J 5 bases, with 7 bases left between them. Germline CDR1 reads SQVTM; CDR2 reads ANQGSEA. Alongside a J-beta primer mix, a sample-barcoded 5' primer served in a second PCR lasting about 7 to 11 cycles. MiXCR, run by TCRdb on the 5' RACE reads, gives a single entry per CDR3 protein. The sample yields fewer than 800,000 distinct CDR3 sequences, over 20% seen once. Donors ranged from roughly 6 to 100 years old and were healthy Caucasians in Russia.

The source material was blood. This clonotype was sampled from a man between 65 and 79 years old in good health. The chain carries TRBV29-1 and TRBJ2-7; D is unresolved. Here the CDR3 DNA reads TGCAGCGTTGAATCGCAAAACGAGCAGTACTTC. It is translated as CSVESQNEQYF.